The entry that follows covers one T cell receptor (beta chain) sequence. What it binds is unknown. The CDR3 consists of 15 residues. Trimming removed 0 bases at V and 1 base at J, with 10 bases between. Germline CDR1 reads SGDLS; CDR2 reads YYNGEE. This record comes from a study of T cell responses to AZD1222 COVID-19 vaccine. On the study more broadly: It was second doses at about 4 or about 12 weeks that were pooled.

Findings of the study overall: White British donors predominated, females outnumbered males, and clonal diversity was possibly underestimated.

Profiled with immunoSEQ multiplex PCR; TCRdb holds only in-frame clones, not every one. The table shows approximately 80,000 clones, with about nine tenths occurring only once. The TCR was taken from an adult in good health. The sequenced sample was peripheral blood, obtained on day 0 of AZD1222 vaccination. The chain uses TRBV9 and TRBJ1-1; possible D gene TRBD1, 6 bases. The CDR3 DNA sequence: TGTGCCAGCAGCGTAGTCGGACAGTCGAACACTGAAGCTTTCTTT. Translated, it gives CASSVVGQSNTEAFF.